A few counts support the clone carrying this T cell receptor beta chain. Its antigen remains unknown. TCRdb itself ran the 5' RACE reads through MiXCR, one entry per CDR3 protein. In the table there are more than 600,000 distinct CDR3 sequences, roughly 19% of which are singletons. These data originate in a study of CD8 T cells in ankylosing spondylitis. Findings and limits, study-wide: Researchers reportedly found disease-linked clones significantly enriched in matched ankylosing spondylitis synovial fluid. Earlier literature documents some of the motif variants in reactive arthritis synovial fluid and blood. In ankylosing spondylitis blood, a motif of fewer than 10 highly homologous TCR beta variants appeared characteristic.

With 3 bases removed from V and 6 bases from J, the gap between germline ends came to 23 bases. The CDR3 contains 17 residues. Germline V gene data show CDR1 as KGHSH and CDR2 as LQKENI. J is TRBJ1-1 and V is TRBV18; possible D gene TRBD1, 6 bases. The receptor was isolated from a male donor with ankylosing spondylitis. Sequenced input: blood, either unsorted or a sorted T cell fraction (not recorded which). Here the CDR3 reads CASSPGGRRGRWAEAFF. The CDR3 region has the DNA TGTGCCAGCTCACCCGGCGGCAGACGGGGGCGATGGGCTGAAGCTTTCTTT.